This is a list of T cell receptor beta chains from one sample in a study of blood T cell repertoires in COVID-19. TCRdb keeps only in-frame clones here, not all; method: immunoSEQ multiplex PCR. This sample has 300,000 to 450,000 clones, with roughly 87% found just once. Sequenced material: PBMCs or T cells enriched from blood (not recorded which). The origin of the receptors is a woman aged 30 to 39 who had recovered from COVID-19. The CDR3 runs from the conserved cysteine through the conserved F or W. A D gene is named only where the DNA matches it firmly. Rows may omit the clone size; those that give it use once, few, many or a size class.

DNA	CDR3	size	V	J	D
TGTGCCAGTAGTATAGCTAGCGGGGCTGAGACCCAGTACTTC	CASSIASGAETQYF	-	TRBV19	TRBJ2-5	TRBD2
TGTGCCAGCAGTAAGGGGGCGTTGGGCGCTTTCTTT	CASSKGALGAFF	-	TRBV28	TRBJ1-1	TRBD1
TGTGCCAGAAGCCAATTTCCCGCAGGGGCGAATTTTGAGGACTTTTATGGCTACACCTTC	CARSQFPAGANFEDFYGYTF	-	TRBV5-3	TRBJ1-2	-
TGTGCCAGCAGTTTCCCCGGGAGCACCGGGGAGCTGTTTTTT	CASSFPGSTGELFF	-	TRBV6-5	TRBJ2-2	-
TGTGCCAGTGGGACAGGACCAGGAGGGCAGTACTTC	CASGTGPGGQYF	many	TRBV28	TRBJ2-7	TRBD1
TGTGCCATCAGAGGGACAGGGAACACCGGGGAGCTGTTTTTT	CAIRGTGNTGELFF	-	TRBV10-3	TRBJ2-2	TRBD1
TGCGCCAGCAGCCAGCCGGGACTAGCGGGGATGGAGACCCAGTACTTC	CASSQPGLAGMETQYF	-	TRBV4-1	TRBJ2-5	TRBD2
TGTGCCAGCAGCAAAGCGGACAGGGGGGATTATAATTCACCCCTCCACTTT	CASSKADRGDYNSPLHF	-	TRBV21-1	TRBJ1-6	-
TGTGCCAGCTCACCTGGGACAGGCTCTGGAAACACCATATATTTT	CASSPGTGSGNTIYF	-	TRBV18	TRBJ1-3	TRBD1
TGTGCCAGCTCACAAGACACTACTGAAGCTTTCTTT	CASSQDTTEAFF	-	TRBV18	TRBJ1-1	-
TGTGCCAGCAGTCCGTACAGGGGAAACACCATATATTTT	CASSPYRGNTIYF	-	TRBV12-3/TRBV12-4	TRBJ1-3	-
TGTGCCAGCAGTTTAACAGGGGGCAGGACCGGGGAGCTGTTTTTT	CASSLTGGRTGELFF	once	TRBV28	TRBJ2-2	TRBD1
TGTGCCAGCAGTTCCGGGACAGCGGCTCCCTACACCTTC	CASSSGTAAPYTF	-	TRBV12-3/TRBV12-4	TRBJ1-2	TRBD1
TGTGCCAGCAGCCAAGGACAGGGTACGGATACGCAGTATTTT	CASSQGQGTDTQYF	once	TRBV3-1/TRBV3-2	TRBJ2-3	TRBD1
TGTGCCAGCAGCGTAAGGAGCGCCCAGAACACCGGGGAGCTGTTTTTT	CASSVRSAQNTGELFF	few	TRBV9	TRBJ2-2	-
TGTGCCTGTGGGACAGGCAATCAGCCCCAGCATTTT	CACGTGNQPQHF	-	TRBV28	TRBJ1-5	TRBD1
TGTGCCAGCAGGCAGGGGGCTACAGATACGCAGTATTTT	CASRQGATDTQYF	-	TRBV12-3/TRBV12-4	TRBJ2-3	TRBD1
TGCGCCAGCAGCTCTACAGGTGTTAACACCGGGGAGCTGTTTTTT	CASSSTGVNTGELFF	few	TRBV5-1	TRBJ2-2	-
TGTGCCAGCAGTCGTTCGGCGGGGTCAAATGAAAAACTGTTTTTT	CASSRSAGSNEKLFF	-	TRBV27	TRBJ1-4	-
TGTGCCAGCAGTCTTTCGGGACAGGGGATTCCGCCTACCTTC	CASSLSGQGIPPTF	once	TRBV28	TRBJ1-2	TRBD1
TGTGCCACACGACTGGGGAGGGAATACGAGCAGTACTTC	CATRLGREYEQYF	-	TRBV19	TRBJ2-7	TRBD2
TGCGCCAGCAGCCCGATTGACAGGTACCAAGAGACCCAGTACTTC	CASSPIDRYQETQYF	-	TRBV5-1	TRBJ2-5	-
TGTGCCATCAGGAAAGACCAGGGGCAGCCCCAGCATTTT	CAIRKDQGQPQHF	few	TRBV10-3	TRBJ1-5	-
TGTGCCAGCAGCTTAAACCGCGGGGGGGGCACAGATACGCAGTATTTT	CASSLNRGGGTDTQYF	few	TRBV11-2	TRBJ2-3	TRBD2
TGTGCCAGCAGCCAAGTTGGGCTCGGGGAGCTGTTTTTT	CASSQVGLGELFF	-	TRBV14	TRBJ2-2	-
TGCGCCAGCAGCCAGACCCGGGACAGCCTGCAAGAGACCCAGTACTTC	CASSQTRDSLQETQYF	-	TRBV4-3	TRBJ2-5	TRBD1
TGTGCCAGCAGCCTACTAGCGGGGGATGGTCGGTGGCAGTTCTTC	CASSLLAGDGRWQFF	-	TRBV7-2	TRBJ2-1	TRBD2
TGTGCCAGCAGCTTAGCGACAGTCTTTAATTCACCCCTCCACTTT	CASSLATVFNSPLHF	-	TRBV11-2	TRBJ1-6	-
TGTGCCAGCAGTTTATCAAGAGTTATCCGGGGCACTGAAGCTTTCTTT	CASSLSRVIRGTEAFF	-	TRBV27	TRBJ1-1	-
TGTGCCAGCAGCTTCGGAACCGGGACAGGGGGCGTCTCTGGAAACACCATATATTTT	CASSFGTGTGGVSGNTIYF	-	TRBV11-2	TRBJ1-3	TRBD1
TGCGCCAGCAGCTTGGACAGCCTAGCCAAAAACATTCAGTACTTC	CASSLDSLAKNIQYF	-	TRBV5-1	TRBJ2-4	-
TGTGCCAGCAGCTTAGTAGCGGGGGTCTCCTACAATGAGCAGTTCTTC	CASSLVAGVSYNEQFF	-	TRBV13	TRBJ2-1	TRBD2
TGTGCCAGCAGCTTACAGGGAGGCCTGAACACTGAAGCTTTCTTT	CASSLQGGLNTEAFF	-	TRBV7-9	TRBJ1-1	-
TGTGCCAGCAGTTTAGGGGGGGGAGGTGAAAAACTGTTTTTT	CASSLGGGGEKLFF	-	TRBV28	TRBJ1-4	-
TGCGCCAGCAGTCGGAGCTCCTATAATTCACCCCTCCACTTT	CASSRSSYNSPLHF	-	TRBV4-3	TRBJ1-6	-
TGTGCCAGCAGCTTAGCCGCCGGGACAGGGTATGGCTACACCTTC	CASSLAAGTGYGYTF	-	TRBV11-2	TRBJ1-2	TRBD1
TGTGCCAGTAGTATAGTACAGAACTATGGCTACACCTTC	CASSIVQNYGYTF	-	TRBV19	TRBJ1-2	-
TGTGCCAGCAGCCAAGCTGGTAGCGGTACGTGGGATGAGCAGTTCTTC	CASSQAGSGTWDEQFF	-	TRBV3-1/TRBV3-2	TRBJ2-1	-
TGTGCCAGCAGCCAAGATCGCCAGGGCCACCTCTATGGCTACACCTTC	CASSQDRQGHLYGYTF	-	TRBV3-1/TRBV3-2	TRBJ1-2	-
TGTGCCAGCAGTCCGGGGACAGGGGGCTCCTACGAGCAGTACTTC	CASSPGTGGSYEQYF	-	TRBV27	TRBJ2-7	TRBD1
TGTGCCAGTAGTGCTCTAGCGGGGAAGGGTGAGCAGTTCTTC	CASSALAGKGEQFF	-	TRBV19	TRBJ2-1	TRBD2
TGTGCCAGCAGTTTAGTACAAGATAATGAAAAACTGTTTTTT	CASSLVQDNEKLFF	-	TRBV28	TRBJ1-4	-
TGTGCCAGCAGGACTGAGGGCAGGGGGAACACTGAAGCTTTCTTT	CASRTEGRGNTEAFF	-	TRBV6-5	TRBJ1-1	-
TGTGCCAGCAGTCTACGGGACAGCTACGAGCAGTACTTC	CASSLRDSYEQYF	few	TRBV28	TRBJ2-7	TRBD1
TGTGCCAGCTCAGGTGGCCTAGACACCGGGGAGCTGTTTTTT	CASSGGLDTGELFF	few	TRBV18	TRBJ2-2	-
TGTGCCAGCTCACCTCCTATCGCCGGGGAGCTGTTTTTT	CASSPPIAGELFF	-	TRBV18	TRBJ2-2	-
TGTGCCAGCAGCCAGCCTGTGACAGAGCCCTACGAGCAGTACTTC	CASSQPVTEPYEQYF	-	TRBV2	TRBJ2-7	-
TGTGCCAGTTCCCTCGGCGGGGACCACAATGAGCAGTTCTTC	CASSLGGDHNEQFF	-	TRBV19	TRBJ2-1	-
TGTGCCAGCAGCCCGCGGGGGCGGGACAGGGATGGCTACACCTTC	CASSPRGRDRDGYTF	-	TRBV7-2	TRBJ1-2	TRBD1
TGTGCCAGCAGTAGCCGGGACAGGGTGCCTGAAGCTTTCTTT	CASSSRDRVPEAFF	-	TRBV2	TRBJ1-1	TRBD1
TGTGCCACCAGGCCCGCGGGGGGATACAATGAGCAGTTCTTC	CATRPAGGYNEQFF	-	TRBV24-1	TRBJ2-1	TRBD2
TGTGCCAGCAGTTATACCGGGACAGGGATTTACGAGCAGTACTTC	CASSYTGTGIYEQYF	once	TRBV6-5	TRBJ2-7	TRBD1
TGCGCCAGCAGCTTCAGACCCGGGAGTAATACGCAGTATTTT	CASSFRPGSNTQYF	-	TRBV5-1	TRBJ2-3	-
TGCGCCAGCAGCCAAGGGTCTAGCGGGGTAGAGACCCAGTACTTC	CASSQGSSGVETQYF	-	TRBV4-1	TRBJ2-5	TRBD2
TGTGCCAGCAGCTTTCGGGGGAACTGGGGCTACACCTTC	CASSFRGNWGYTF	-	TRBV5-6	TRBJ1-2	-